The clone carrying this T cell receptor (beta chain) was picked up a small number of times. TRBV12-4/TRBJ1-2 clonotypes were amplified with adaptor-ligated barcode primers. One entry per CDR3 protein, called by TCRdb with MiXCR from the multiplex PCR reads. The table records approximately 810 distinct CDR3 sequences, around 27% of them present only once. Trimming left V 6 bases short and J 3 bases short, with 8 bases between. This CDR3 has 12 residues. Sequenced: memory CD4+ T cells sorted from blood. Subset meaning: memory CD4+ T cells, CD4+CD45RO+CD25-. The chain combines TRBV12-3 or TRBV12-4 with TRBJ1-2; D remains ambiguous. This receptor was taken from a female donor with breast cancer. In DNA form, the CDR3 reads TGTGCCAGCAGCCTGGGTTACTATGGCTACACCTTC. This encodes CASSLGYYGYTF.